Presented here are 7 T cell receptor beta chains from one specimen sequenced in a study of blood T cell repertoires in COVID-19. Profiling relied on immunoSEQ multiplex PCR, and the TCRdb table lists in-frame clones only, not all of them. The repertoire holds over 150,000 clones, with roughly 84% as singletons. Material: peripheral blood. All receptors come from an older woman with COVID-19, enrolled during active disease.

The gene calls are TRBV9 and TRBJ1-1; perhaps TRBD1 as D (6 bases). This CDR3 is built from 15 residues. Germline CDR1 reads SGDLS; CDR2 reads YYNGEE. V lost 3 bases and J 4 bases, leaving 16 bases between the germline ends. The CDR3 region has the DNA TGTGCCAGCAGCGGACGGAGGGGGGGCTTCACTGAAGCTTTCTTT. Translated: CASSGRRGGFTEAFF.

This clone came up once. This chain links TRBV7-8 with TRBJ2-5; 7 bases align to TRBD1. Germline V gene lookup returns CDR1 SGHVS and CDR2 FQNEAQ. This CDR3 spans 13 amino acids. J was trimmed by 5 bases and V by 5 bases; bases with no gene match: 5. CDR3 DNA: TGTGCCAGCAGCACCCAGGGGGTTGAGACCCAGTACTTC. Amino acid sequence: CASSTQGVETQYF. Full variable domain (outside the CDR3, taken from reference TRBV7-8 and TRBJ2-5): GAGVSQSPRYKVAKRGQDVALRCDPISGHVSLFWYQQALGQGPEFLTYFQNEAQLDKSGLPSDRFFAERPEGSVSTLKIQRTQQEDSAVYLCASSTQGVETQYFGPGTRLLVL.

The V gene is TRBV5-1, the J gene TRBJ1-2; D remains ambiguous. Germline lookup yields CDR1 SGHRS and CDR2 YFSETQ. The CDR3 runs to 13 residues. V lost 6 bases, J lost 2 bases, and 11 bases lay in between. In DNA, the CDR3 is TGCGCCAGCACCGGGGTTCCGAACTATGGCTACACCTTC. Protein product: CASTGVPNYGYTF.

The chain recombines TRBV5-1 with TRBJ2-5; the match to TRBD1 covers 8 bases. Trimming cost V 4 bases and J 2 bases; bases outside gene matches: 10. Germline V gives CDR1 SGHRS, CDR2 YFSETQ. This CDR3 is built from 16 residues. CDR3 residues: CASSLGTGLAQETQYF. CDR3 nucleotides: TGCGCCAGCAGCCTTGGGACAGGTCTAGCTCAAGAGACCCAGTACTTC.

The chain combines TRBV4-1 with TRBJ1-5, with D possibly matching TRBD1 (5 bases). Trimming removed 0 bases from V and 5 bases from J, with 11 bases in between. The CDR3 length is 15 residues. Germline V gene data show CDR1 as MGHRA and CDR2 as YSYEKL. Written as DNA, the CDR3 is TGCGCCAGCAGCCAAGATTTAGGGGAGGATCAGCCCCAGCATTTT. It is translated as CASSQDLGEDQPQHF.

The chain couples TRBV6-4 to TRBJ1-5; no clear D. This CDR3 region has 13 residues. Germline values: CDR1 MRHNA, CDR2 SNTAGT. Trimming took 3 bases from V and 7 from J, leaving 10 bases between them. CDR3 sequence: CASSEESGQPQHF. The CDR3 nucleotides are TGTGCCAGCAGTGAAGAGTCCGGGCAGCCCCAGCATTTT.

The chain links TRBV5-1 to TRBJ2-7; D perhaps matches TRBD1 (6 bases). Looked up from germline, CDR1 is SGHRS and CDR2 is YFSETQ. This CDR3 region has 14 residues. V was clipped by 4 bases and J by 6 bases, with 17 bases between them. The CDR3 spells CASSGLDSWSEQYF. In nucleotides, the CDR3 is TGCGCCAGCAGCGGTTTGGACAGTTGGAGCGAGCAGTACTTC.